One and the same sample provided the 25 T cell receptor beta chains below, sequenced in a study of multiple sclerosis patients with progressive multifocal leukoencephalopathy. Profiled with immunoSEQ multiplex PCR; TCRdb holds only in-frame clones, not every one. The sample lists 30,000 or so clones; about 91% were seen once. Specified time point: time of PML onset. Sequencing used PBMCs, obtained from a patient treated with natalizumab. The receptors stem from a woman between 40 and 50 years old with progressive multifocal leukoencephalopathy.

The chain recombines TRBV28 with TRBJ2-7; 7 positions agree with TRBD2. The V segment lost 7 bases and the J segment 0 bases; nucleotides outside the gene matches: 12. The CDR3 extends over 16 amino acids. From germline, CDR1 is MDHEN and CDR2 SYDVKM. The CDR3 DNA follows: TGTGCCAGCATCGATTCCTCTAGCGGTCCCTCCTACGAGCAGTACTTC. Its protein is CASIDSSSGPSYEQYF.

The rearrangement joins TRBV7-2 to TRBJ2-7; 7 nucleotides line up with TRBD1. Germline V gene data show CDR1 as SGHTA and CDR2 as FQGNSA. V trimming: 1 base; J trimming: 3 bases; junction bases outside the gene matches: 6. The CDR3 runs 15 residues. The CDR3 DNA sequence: TGTGCCAGCAGCTTAGAGCGGACAGGAAACTACGAGCAGTACTTC. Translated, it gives CASSLERTGNYEQYF.

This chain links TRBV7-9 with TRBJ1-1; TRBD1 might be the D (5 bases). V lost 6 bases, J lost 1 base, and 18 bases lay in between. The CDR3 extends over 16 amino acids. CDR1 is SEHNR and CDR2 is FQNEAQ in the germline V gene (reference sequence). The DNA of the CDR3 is TGTGCCAGCAGGCGAGGGACCGGGACGGCGAACACTGAAGCTTTCTTT. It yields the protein CASRRGTGTANTEAFF.

CDR3 protein: CASSSGQGDIQYF. DNA for the CDR3: TGCGCCAGCAGCTCGGGACAGGGCGACATTCAGTACTTC. The V gene is TRBV5-1, the J gene TRBJ2-4, with 9 bases that match TRBD1. Germline V gene lookup returns CDR1 SGHRS and CDR2 YFSETQ. The CDR3 has 13 residues. After removal of 3 bases from V and 8 bases from J, the junction contained 3 bases not matched to a gene. Filled out from reference TRBV5-1 and TRBJ2-4, the complete variable domain reads KAGVTQTPRYLIKTRGQQVTLSCSPISGHRSVSWYQQTPGQGLQFLFEYFSETQRNKGNFPGRFSGRQFSNSRSEMNVSTLELGDSALYLCASSSGQGDIQYFGAGTRLSVL.

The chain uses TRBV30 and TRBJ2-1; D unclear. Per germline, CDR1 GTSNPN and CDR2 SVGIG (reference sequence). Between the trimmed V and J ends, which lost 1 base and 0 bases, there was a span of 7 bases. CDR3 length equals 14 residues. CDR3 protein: CAWSAGFSYNEQFF. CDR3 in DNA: TGTGCCTGGAGTGCTGGATTCTCCTACAATGAGCAGTTCTTC. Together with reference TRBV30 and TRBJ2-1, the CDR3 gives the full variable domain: SQTIHQWPATLVQPVGSPLSLECTVEGTSNPNLYWYRQAAGRGLQLLFYSVGIGQISSEVPQNLSASRPQDRQFILSSKKLLLSDSGFYLCAWSAGFSYNEQFFGPGTRLTVL.

In DNA form, the CDR3 reads TGTGCCAGCAGCTTAGGACTAGGATGGGGGGAGACCCAGTACTTC. This translates into CASSLGLGWGETQYF. The V and J genes are TRBV11-1 and TRBJ2-5; weak D call: TRBD2 (6 bases). Germline CDR1 and CDR2: SGHAT and FQDESV (reference sequence). Between the trimmed V and J ends, which lost 1 base and 5 bases, there was a span of 14 bases. The CDR3 runs to 15 residues.

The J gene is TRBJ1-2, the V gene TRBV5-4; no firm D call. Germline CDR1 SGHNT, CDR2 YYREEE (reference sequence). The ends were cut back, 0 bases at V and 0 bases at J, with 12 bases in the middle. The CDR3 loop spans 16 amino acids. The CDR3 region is CASSLGPSTTNYGYTF. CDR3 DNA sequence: TGTGCCAGCAGCTTGGGCCCCAGCACAACTAACTATGGCTACACCTTC.

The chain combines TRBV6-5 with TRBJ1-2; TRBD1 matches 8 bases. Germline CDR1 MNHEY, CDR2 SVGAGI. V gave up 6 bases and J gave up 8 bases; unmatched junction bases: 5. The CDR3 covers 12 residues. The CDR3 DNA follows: TGTGCCAGCAGGGACAGGGTTTTGGGCTACACCTTC. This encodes CASRDRVLGYTF.

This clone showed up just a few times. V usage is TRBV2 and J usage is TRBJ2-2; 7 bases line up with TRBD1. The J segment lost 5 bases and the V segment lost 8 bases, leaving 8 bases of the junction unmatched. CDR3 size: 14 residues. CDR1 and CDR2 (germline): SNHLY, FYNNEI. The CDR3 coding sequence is TGTGCCAGCTGTTCCCTGACAGGGACCGGGGAGCTGTTTTTT. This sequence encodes CASCSLTGTGELFF.

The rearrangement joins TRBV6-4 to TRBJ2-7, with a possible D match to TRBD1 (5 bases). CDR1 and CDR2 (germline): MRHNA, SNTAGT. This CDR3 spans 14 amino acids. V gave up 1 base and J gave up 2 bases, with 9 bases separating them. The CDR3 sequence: CASSDYRLAYEQYF. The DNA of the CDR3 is TGTGCCAGCAGTGACTACAGGCTGGCCTACGAGCAGTACTTC.

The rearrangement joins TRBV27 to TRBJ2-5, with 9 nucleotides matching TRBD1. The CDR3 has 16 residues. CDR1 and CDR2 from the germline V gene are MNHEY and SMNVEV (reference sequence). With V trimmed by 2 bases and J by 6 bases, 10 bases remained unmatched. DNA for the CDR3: TGTGCCAGCAGTTTAGCCCACGGGACAGGGAAACAGACCCAGTACTTC. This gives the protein CASSLAHGTGKQTQYF.

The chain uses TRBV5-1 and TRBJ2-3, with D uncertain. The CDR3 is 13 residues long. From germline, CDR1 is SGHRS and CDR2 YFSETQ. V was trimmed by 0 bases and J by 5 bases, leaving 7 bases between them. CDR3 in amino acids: CASSLDTRDTQYF. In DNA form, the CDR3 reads TGCGCCAGCAGCTTGGATACAAGAGATACGCAGTATTTT.

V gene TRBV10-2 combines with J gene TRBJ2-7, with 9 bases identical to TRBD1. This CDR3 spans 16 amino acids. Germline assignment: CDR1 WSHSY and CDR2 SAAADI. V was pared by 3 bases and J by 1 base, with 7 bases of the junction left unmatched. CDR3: CASSDPDRGRSYEQYF. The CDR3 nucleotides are TGCGCCAGCAGTGACCCAGACAGGGGGAGATCCTACGAGCAGTACTTC.

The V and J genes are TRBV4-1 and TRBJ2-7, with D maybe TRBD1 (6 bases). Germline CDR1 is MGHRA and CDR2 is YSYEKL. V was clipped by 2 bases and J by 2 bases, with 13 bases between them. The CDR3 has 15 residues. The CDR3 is CASSQRDTEPYEQYF. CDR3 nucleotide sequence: TGCGCCAGCAGCCAACGGGACACGGAGCCCTACGAGCAGTACTTC.

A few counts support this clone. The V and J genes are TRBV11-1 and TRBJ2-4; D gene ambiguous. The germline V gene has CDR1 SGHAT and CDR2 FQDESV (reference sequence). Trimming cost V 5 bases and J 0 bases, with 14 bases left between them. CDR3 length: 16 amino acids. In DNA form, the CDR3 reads TGTGCCAGCAGCAGTAGCCAGGACCTAGCCAAAAACATTCAGTACTTC. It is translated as CASSSSQDLAKNIQYF.

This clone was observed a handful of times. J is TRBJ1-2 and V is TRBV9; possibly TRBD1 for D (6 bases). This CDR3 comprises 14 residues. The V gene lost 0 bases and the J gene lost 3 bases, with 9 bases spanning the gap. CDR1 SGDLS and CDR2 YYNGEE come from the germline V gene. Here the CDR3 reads CASSVGRGDYGYTF. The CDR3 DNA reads TGTGCCAGCAGCGTAGGCAGGGGAGACTATGGCTACACCTTC.

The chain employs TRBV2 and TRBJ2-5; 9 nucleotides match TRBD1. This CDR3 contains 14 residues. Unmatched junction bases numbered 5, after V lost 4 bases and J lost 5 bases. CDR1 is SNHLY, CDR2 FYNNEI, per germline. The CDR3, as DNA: TGTGCCAGCAGTGCAAACAGGGGGCTGGAGACCCAGTACTTC. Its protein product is CASSANRGLETQYF.

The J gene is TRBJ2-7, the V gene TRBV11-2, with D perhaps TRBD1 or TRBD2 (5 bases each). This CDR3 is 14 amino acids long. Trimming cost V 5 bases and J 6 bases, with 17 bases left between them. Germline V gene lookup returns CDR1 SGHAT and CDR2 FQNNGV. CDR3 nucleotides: TGTGCCAGCAGCATCTCGGGACGGCGGCTCGAGCAGTACTTC. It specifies CASSISGRRLEQYF.

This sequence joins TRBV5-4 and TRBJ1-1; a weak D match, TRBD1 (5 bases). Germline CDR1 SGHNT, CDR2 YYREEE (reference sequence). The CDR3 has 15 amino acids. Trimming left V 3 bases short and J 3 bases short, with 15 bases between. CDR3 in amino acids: CASSSNTDSHTEAFF. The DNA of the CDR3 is TGTGCCAGCAGCTCTAACACAGACAGCCACACTGAAGCTTTCTTT.

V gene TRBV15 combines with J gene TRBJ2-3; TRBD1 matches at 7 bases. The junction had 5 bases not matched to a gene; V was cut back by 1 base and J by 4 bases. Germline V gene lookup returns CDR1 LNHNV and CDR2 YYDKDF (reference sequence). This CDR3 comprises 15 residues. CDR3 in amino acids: CATSRAGTAADTQYF. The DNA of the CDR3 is TGTGCCACCAGCAGAGCCGGGACAGCTGCAGATACGCAGTATTTT.

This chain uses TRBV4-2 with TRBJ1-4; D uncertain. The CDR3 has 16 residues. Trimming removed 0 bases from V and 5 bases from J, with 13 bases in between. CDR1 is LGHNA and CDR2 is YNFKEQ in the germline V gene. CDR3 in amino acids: CASSQDFTGINEKLFF. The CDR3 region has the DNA TGTGCCAGCAGCCAAGATTTTACGGGTATCAATGAAAAACTGTTTTTT.

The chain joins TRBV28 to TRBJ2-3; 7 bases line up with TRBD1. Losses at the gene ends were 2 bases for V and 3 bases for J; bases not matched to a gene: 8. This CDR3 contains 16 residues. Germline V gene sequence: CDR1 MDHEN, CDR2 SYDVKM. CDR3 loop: CASSLAIGRGTDTQYF. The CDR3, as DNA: TGTGCCAGCAGTTTAGCGATCGGCAGGGGGACAGATACGCAGTATTTT.

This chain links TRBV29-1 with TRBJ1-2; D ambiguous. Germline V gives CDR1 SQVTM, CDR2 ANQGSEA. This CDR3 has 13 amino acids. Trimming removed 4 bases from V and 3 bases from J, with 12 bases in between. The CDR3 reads CSVVIAEDYGYTF. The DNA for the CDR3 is TGCAGCGTTGTTATCGCAGAGGACTATGGCTACACCTTC.

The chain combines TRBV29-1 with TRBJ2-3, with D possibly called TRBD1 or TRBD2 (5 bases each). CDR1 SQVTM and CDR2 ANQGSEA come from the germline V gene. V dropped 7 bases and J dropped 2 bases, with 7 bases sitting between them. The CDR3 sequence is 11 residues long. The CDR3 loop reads CSGGATDTQYF. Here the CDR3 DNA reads TGCAGCGGAGGGGCCACAGATACGCAGTATTTT.

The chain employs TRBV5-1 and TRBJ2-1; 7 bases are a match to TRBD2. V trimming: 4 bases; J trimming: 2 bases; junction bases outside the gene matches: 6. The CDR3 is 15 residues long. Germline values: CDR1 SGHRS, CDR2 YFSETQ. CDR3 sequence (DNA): TGCGCCAGCAGCCCGCTAGCGGAGGCCTACAATGAGCAGTTCTTC. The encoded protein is CASSPLAEAYNEQFF.